The 3 T cell receptor beta chains in this list originate from one sample, sequenced in a study of shared clonotypes between healthy human individuals. Assay used: immunoSEQ multiplex PCR; TCRdb lists only in-frame clones, some missing. This sample yields some 2,100,000 clones, of which more than 90% are seen a single time; around 0.13% belongs to the top ten. The specimen sequenced was naive CD4+ T cells sorted from blood. Specified subset: CD45RA+ positively selected. The receptors shown here come from a man between 18 and 35 years old in good health.

V and J are TRBV9 and TRBJ2-7; maybe TRBD1 (5 bases). This CDR3 contains 15 residues. Germline-derived CDR1 and CDR2 are SGDLS and YYNGEE. Trimming shortened V by 2 bases and J by 3 bases, and 15 bases separated the two germline ends. CDR3 residues: CASSVDGAGIYEQYF. As DNA, the CDR3 is TGTGCCAGCAGCGTCGATGGGGCAGGGATCTACGAGCAGTACTTC.

In the case of this clone: At one boundary the junction diverges from the germline segment, which might be a read error. The chain combines TRBV29-1 with TRBJ2-1, with 7 bases that match TRBD2. The CDR3 spans 14 residues. Germline V gene lookup returns CDR1 SQVTM and CDR2 ANQGSEA. The CDR3 DNA follows: TGCAGCGTTGATCGACTAGCTTCCTCCAATGAGCAGTTCTTC. As protein: CSVDRLASSNEQFF.

The chain joins TRBV4-3 to TRBJ1-3; no definite D call. CDR1 and CDR2 from the germline V gene are LGHNA and YSLEER. The CDR3 has 17 amino acids. V was trimmed by 1 base and J by 4 bases, leaving 17 bases between them. The CDR3 DNA reads as TGCGCCAGCAGCCAAGGTCTACAGTTTCGAGACGGAAACACCATATATTTT. This translates into CASSQGLQFRDGNTIYF.